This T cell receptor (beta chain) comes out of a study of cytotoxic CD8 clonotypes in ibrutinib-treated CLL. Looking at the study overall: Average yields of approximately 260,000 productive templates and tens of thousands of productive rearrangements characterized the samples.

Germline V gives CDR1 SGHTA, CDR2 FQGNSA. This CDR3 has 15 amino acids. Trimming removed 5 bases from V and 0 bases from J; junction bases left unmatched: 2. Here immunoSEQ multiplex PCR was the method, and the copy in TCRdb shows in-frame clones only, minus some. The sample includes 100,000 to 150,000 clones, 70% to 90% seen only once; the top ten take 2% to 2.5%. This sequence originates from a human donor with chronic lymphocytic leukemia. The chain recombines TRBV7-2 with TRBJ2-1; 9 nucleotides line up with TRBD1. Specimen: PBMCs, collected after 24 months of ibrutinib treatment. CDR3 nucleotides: TGTGCCAGCAGCGAGGACAGGGGCTCCTACAATGAGCAGTTCTTC. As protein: CASSEDRGSYNEQFF. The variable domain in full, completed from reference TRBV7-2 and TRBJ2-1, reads GAGVSQSPSNKVTEKGKDVELRCDPISGHTALYWYRQSLGQGLEFLIYFQGNSAPDKSGLPSDRFSAERTGGSVSTLTIQRTQQEDSAVYLCASSEDRGSYNEQFFGPGTRLTVL.